A single sample is the source of the 26 T cell receptor beta chains below, sequenced in a study of T-cell memory formation after mild COVID-19. TCRdb ran MiXCR on the 5' RACE reads and lists one entry per CDR3 protein. The data show 250,000 to 350,000 distinct CDR3 sequences, about a sixth seen once. Sequenced material: PBMCs or a T cell subset sorted from them (not recorded which). Source of these receptors: a man aged 18 to 29 who had mild COVID-19 (a few samples of this study predate the infection). Cell type and time point are not known.

The V and J genes are TRBV12-3 or TRBV12-4 and TRBJ2-5; 11 nucleotides agree with TRBD2. The V gene end was trimmed by 4 bases and the J gene end by 0 bases; junction bases not matched to a gene: 4. CDR3 length: 16 residues. CDR3 region: CASSSIAGGYQETQYF. Here the CDR3 DNA reads TGTGCCAGCAGTTCGATAGCGGGGGGGTACCAAGAGACCCAGTACTTC.

V is TRBV25-1 and J is TRBJ2-1, with D unresolved. Germline V CDR1 and CDR2: MGHDK, SYGVNS. V was cut by 7 bases and J by 5 bases, with 9 bases left in between. The CDR3 extends over 12 amino acids. This CDR3 is CASTPGNNEQFF. The CDR3 coding sequence is TGTGCCAGCACGCCCGGAAACAATGAGCAGTTCTTC.

There are a few counts of this clonotype. The CDR3 spells CASSLELMEANYGYTF. The CDR3 DNA reads TGTGCCAGCAGCTTAGAACTTATGGAAGCTAACTATGGCTACACCTTC. The chain uses TRBV7-9 and TRBJ1-2; D is unresolved. The CDR3 totals 16 residues. With 1 base removed from V and 0 bases from J, the gap between germline ends came to 12 bases. Germline CDR1 and CDR2: SEHNR and FQNEAQ (reference sequence).

The chain joins TRBV28 to TRBJ1-2; D is unclear. In germline, CDR1 is MDHEN, CDR2 SYDVKM. Trimming removed 7 bases at V and 6 bases at J, with 15 bases between. This CDR3 region has 13 residues. CDR3 DNA: TGTGCCAGCAATGGGTACGAGGTTGATGGCTACACCTTC. Its protein is CASNGYEVDGYTF.

V usage is TRBV4-2 and J usage is TRBJ1-6; D gene unclear. Trimming pared 4 bases from V and 10 bases from J, leaving 20 bases between. The CDR3 has 16 amino acids. Per germline, CDR1 LGHNA and CDR2 YNFKEQ. CDR3 amino acids: CASSPSPDGLKSPLHF. CDR3 sequence (DNA): TGTGCCAGCAGCCCCAGCCCAGATGGACTGAAATCACCCCTCCACTTT.

The chain joins TRBV4-3 to TRBJ2-3, with 9 bases aligning to TRBD1. This CDR3 is built from 15 residues. Germline CDR1 and CDR2: LGHNA and YSLEER. V dropped 8 bases and J dropped 2; count of bases not matched to a gene: 8. The CDR3 DNA sequence: TGCGCCAGCCAAGACGGGACAGGGATCACAGATACGCAGTATTTT. Protein product: CASQDGTGITDTQYF.

The chain links TRBV7-9 to TRBJ2-7; unclear D gene. Germline V gives CDR1 SEHNR, CDR2 FQNEAQ (reference sequence). The CDR3 runs to 12 residues. V shed 7 bases and J shed 5 bases, with 12 bases lying between them. The chain's CDR3 is CASTLDEHEQYF. Written as DNA, the CDR3 is TGTGCCAGCACCCTGGACGAGCACGAGCAGTACTTC. The full variable domain, with the rest looked up from reference TRBV7-9 and TRBJ2-7, is DTGVSQNPRHKITKRGQNVTFRCDPISEHNRLYWYRQTLGQGPEFLTYFQNEAQLEKSRLLSDRFSAERPKGSFSTLEIQRTEQGDSAMYLCASTLDEHEQYFGPGTRLTVT.

A few counts support this clonotype. The chain is built from TRBV6-5 and TRBJ2-3, with 12 bases that match TRBD2. This CDR3 is built from 16 residues. Looked up from germline, CDR1 is MNHEY and CDR2 is SVGAGI. With 9 bases clipped from V and 0 bases from J, the junction kept 7 bases outside the gene matches. CDR3 nucleotide sequence: TGTGCCAGTTCTAGCGGGGGGGGTTTTAGCACAGATACGCAGTATTTT. It encodes CASSSGGGFSTDTQYF.

Only a few counts were recorded for this clonotype. This chain links TRBV12-3 or TRBV12-4 with TRBJ1-2; no clear D. Trimming cost V 8 bases and J 6 bases, with 16 bases left between them. CDR3 length: 13 residues. The chain's CDR3 is CASPPRVSHGYTF. The CDR3, as DNA: TGTGCCAGCCCCCCTAGAGTGAGCCATGGCTACACCTTC.

This clonotype was seen only a few times. This chain's CDR3 is CASAHRVNTEAFF. CDR3 nucleotides: TGTGCCAGCGCCCACAGGGTGAACACTGAAGCTTTCTTT. The V and J genes are TRBV6-5 and TRBJ1-1; the D gene is possibly TRBD1 (6 bases). Trimming stripped 8 bases from V and 0 bases from J, with 10 bases between. Germline CDR1 reads MNHEY; CDR2 reads SVGAGI. CDR3 length: 13 residues.

The chain couples TRBV7-9 to TRBJ2-1, with TRBD2 matching 9 bases. CDR1 is SEHNR and CDR2 is FQNEAQ in the germline V gene (reference sequence). Trimming at V came to 5 bases and at J to 0 bases, leaving 8 bases not matched to a gene. CDR3 length: 17 residues. In nucleotides, the CDR3 is TGTGCCAGCAGCCCAAGGACTAGCGAAGGCTCCTACAATGAGCAGTTCTTC. Protein product: CASSPRTSEGSYNEQFF.

V gene TRBV12-3 or TRBV12-4 combines with J gene TRBJ1-5; TRBD1 might be the D (5 bases). This CDR3 has 16 residues. With 5 bases removed from V and 0 bases from J, the gap between germline ends came to 14 bases. CDR3 in amino acids: CASSPEGQFSNQPQHF. In nucleotides, the CDR3 is TGTGCCAGCAGTCCCGAGGGGCAGTTTAGCAATCAGCCCCAGCATTTT.

The gene calls are TRBV10-3 and TRBJ2-5, with D possibly TRBD2 on 5 matching bases. Per germline, CDR1 ENHRY and CDR2 SYGVKD. Trimming took 5 bases from V and 3 from J, leaving 10 bases between them. CDR3 length: 13 residues. DNA of the CDR3: TGTGCCATCAGTTCCCGGGATAAAGAGACCCAGTACTTC. Translation: CAISSRDKETQYF.

This clonotype was seen a handful of times. The genes are TRBV19 and TRBJ2-6, with D tentatively TRBD1 (6 bases). CDR3 size: 15 residues. Trimming cost V 5 bases and J 0 bases, with 8 bases left between them. Germline-derived CDR1 and CDR2 are LNHDA and SQIVND (reference sequence). The CDR3 region has the DNA TGTGCCAGTAGTGGACAGAGCTCTGGGGCCAACGTCCTGACTTTC. This translates into CASSGQSSGANVLTF.

This clonotype was observed a few times. This rearrangement joins TRBV6-2 or TRBV6-3 to TRBJ1-2, with 10 positions matching TRBD1. V trimming: 6 bases; J trimming: 8 bases; junction bases outside the gene matches: 12. CDR3 length equals 15 residues. Germline CDR1 MNHEY, CDR2 SVGEGT. The CDR3 DNA is TGTGCCAGCAGAACAACGGGACAGGGGCTCTCCGGCTACACCTTC. The encoded protein is CASRTTGQGLSGYTF.

A few counts support this clonotype. The V gene is TRBV7-2, the J gene TRBJ1-1; D might be TRBD1 (6 bases). CDR1 SGHTA and CDR2 FQGNSA come from the germline V gene. Between the trimmed V and J ends, which lost 1 base and 5 bases, there was a span of 11 bases. CDR3 length equals 14 residues. The DNA for the CDR3 is TGTGCCAGCAGCTTAGGCCACAGGGCTACTGAAGCTTTCTTT. Protein product: CASSLGHRATEAFF.

This rearrangement joins TRBV20-1 to TRBJ1-1, with a tentative D call TRBD1 (6 bases). There are 14 residues in the CDR3. V was cut by 6 bases and J by 1 base, with 15 bases left in between. In germline, CDR1 is DFQATT, CDR2 SNEGSKA (reference sequence). The CDR3 is CSARWGAPNTEAFF. The DNA for the CDR3 is TGCAGTGCCCGGTGGGGGGCACCGAACACTGAAGCTTTCTTT.

This chain uses TRBV5-1 with TRBJ1-3; a weak D match, TRBD1 (6 bases). Trimming removed 1 base from V and 8 bases from J, with 16 bases in between. CDR3 length: 15 amino acids. Per the germline V gene, CDR1 is SGHRS and CDR2 is YFSETQ. This CDR3 is CASSLFGGPEDTIYF. The CDR3 DNA follows: TGCGCCAGCAGCTTGTTCGGGGGCCCTGAGGACACCATATATTTT. The whole variable domain, filled in from reference TRBV5-1 and TRBJ1-3, reads KAGVTQTPRYLIKTRGQQVTLSCSPISGHRSVSWYQQTPGQGLQFLFEYFSETQRNKGNFPGRFSGRQFSNSRSEMNVSTLELGDSALYLCASSLFGGPEDTIYFGEGSWLTVV.

The chain couples TRBV7-9 to TRBJ1-6, with TRBD1 as a possible D gene (5 bases). Germline V CDR1 and CDR2: SEHNR, FQNEAQ (reference sequence). V lost 5 bases and J 5 bases, leaving 16 bases between the germline ends. This CDR3 has 16 amino acids. CDR3 region: CASSPPGVGHNSPLHF. The CDR3 nucleotides read TGTGCCAGCAGCCCCCCTGGAGTGGGACATAATTCACCCCTCCACTTT.

This chain connects TRBV20-1 to TRBJ1-3; D gene ambiguous. CDR3 length: 14 residues. The ends were cut back, 0 bases at V and 0 bases at J, with 6 bases in the middle. Germline V gene sequence: CDR1 DFQATT, CDR2 SNEGSKA (reference sequence). CDR3 sequence: CSARDMSSGNTIYF. The CDR3, as DNA: TGCAGTGCTAGAGACATGAGCTCTGGAAACACCATATATTTT.

The CDR3 sequence is CASSPGPAGVYEQYF. CDR3 DNA: TGTGCCAGCTCACCAGGTCCAGCGGGGGTCTACGAGCAGTACTTC. The J gene is TRBJ2-7, the V gene TRBV18; TRBD2 agrees at 8 bases. Per germline, CDR1 KGHSH and CDR2 LQKENI. CDR3 length: 15 amino acids. After removal of 2 bases from V and 3 bases from J, the junction contained 6 bases not matched to a gene.

V usage is TRBV6-2 or TRBV6-3 and J usage is TRBJ2-5; TRBD2 agrees at 7 bases. The length of the CDR3 is 15 residues. J lost 2 bases, V lost 2 bases, and 5 bases had no gene match. Germline CDR1 reads MNHEY; CDR2 reads SVGEGT. DNA of the CDR3: TGTGCCAGCAGTTACAGGGTAGCGGGTCAAGAGACCCAGTACTTC. Encoded protein: CASSYRVAGQETQYF.

The chain is built from TRBV12-3 or TRBV12-4 and TRBJ1-1, with a tentative D call TRBD1 (6 bases). The CDR3 is made up of 14 amino acids. V was pared by 3 bases and J by 2 bases, with 10 bases between. The CDR3 sequence: CASSFDRTNTEAFF. CDR3 nucleotides: TGTGCCAGCAGTTTTGACAGGACTAACACTGAAGCTTTCTTT.

This rearrangement joins TRBV20-1 to TRBJ2-7; TRBD2 agrees at 8 bases. The germline V gene has CDR1 DFQATT and CDR2 SNEGSKA (reference sequence). J lost 2 bases, V lost 3 bases, and 3 bases had no gene match. The CDR3 spans 13 residues. CDR3 in amino acids: CSARRGAAYEQYF. The CDR3, as DNA: TGCAGTGCTAGGCGGGGGGCCGCCTACGAGCAGTACTTC.

Here the CDR3 DNA reads TGCAGTGCTAGAGCGCGGGGGGCCTACGAGCAGTACGTC. Translating gives CSARARGAYEQYV. The chain recombines TRBV20-1 with TRBJ2-7; 8 nucleotides line up with TRBD2. The germline gives CDR1 DFQATT, CDR2 SNEGSKA (reference sequence). Trimming removed 1 base from V and 2 bases from J; junction bases left unmatched: 1. The CDR3 totals 13 residues.

This clonotype was detected only once. A much larger clone differs by one base, so this may be a read error. The rearrangement links TRBV10-3 to TRBJ2-3, with D maybe TRBD2 (5 bases). The V end lost 3 bases, the J end lost 1 base, and 5 bases lay between the germline ends. The V gene's germline CDR1 is ENHRY and CDR2 SYGVKD. This CDR3 contains 13 residues. The CDR3: CAISEAGTDTQYF. The CDR3, as DNA: TGTGCCATCAGTGAAGCGGGCACAGATACGCAGTATTTT.